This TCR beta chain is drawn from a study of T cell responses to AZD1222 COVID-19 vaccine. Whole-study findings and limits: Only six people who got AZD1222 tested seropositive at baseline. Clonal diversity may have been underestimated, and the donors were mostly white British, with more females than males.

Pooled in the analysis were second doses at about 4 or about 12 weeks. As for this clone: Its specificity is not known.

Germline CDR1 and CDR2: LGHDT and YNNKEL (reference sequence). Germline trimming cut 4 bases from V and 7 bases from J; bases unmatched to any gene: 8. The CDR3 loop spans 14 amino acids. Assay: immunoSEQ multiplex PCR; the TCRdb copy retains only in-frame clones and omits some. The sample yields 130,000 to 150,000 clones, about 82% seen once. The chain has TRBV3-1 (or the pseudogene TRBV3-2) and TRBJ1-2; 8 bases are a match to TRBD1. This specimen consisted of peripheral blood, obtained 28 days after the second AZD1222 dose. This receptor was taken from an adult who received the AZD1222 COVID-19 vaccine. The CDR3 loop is CASSRGQGAAGYTF. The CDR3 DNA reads TGTGCCAGCAGCCGCGGACAGGGAGCCGCTGGCTACACCTTC.